Below are 25 T cell receptor beta chains sequenced from a single sample in a study of blood T cell repertoires in COVID-19. Libraries were prepared by immunoSEQ multiplex PCR; TCRdb keeps only in-frame clonotypes and omits some of them. Here the sample spans about 130,000 clones, about four fifths being singletons. The sample taken for sequencing was peripheral blood. The receptors here all came from a woman of 80 years or more with acute or convalescent COVID-19.

The chain uses TRBV7-2 and TRBJ1-1; D gene unclear. Germline CDR1 and CDR2: SGHTA and FQGNSA. Trimming took 4 bases from V and 1 from J, leaving 7 bases between them. The CDR3 is 13 amino acids. In DNA form, the CDR3 reads TGTGCCAGCAGCTCCCACAAGAACACTGAAGCTTTCTTT. Protein: CASSSHKNTEAFF. Variable domain in full (rest from reference TRBV7-2 and TRBJ1-1): GAGVSQSPSNKVTEKGKDVELRCDPISGHTALYWYRQSLGQGLEFLIYFQGNSAPDKSGLPSDRFSAERTGGSVSTLTIQRTQQEDSAVYLCASSSHKNTEAFFGQGTRLTVV.

This clone showed up just a few times. This chain connects TRBV7-9 to TRBJ2-1; 7 bases map to TRBD1. The CDR3 has 15 residues. Germline values: CDR1 SEHNR, CDR2 FQNEAQ (reference sequence). With V trimmed by 5 bases and J by 2 bases, 6 bases remained unmatched. The CDR3 is CASSPGTVTYNEQFF. The CDR3 DNA is TGTGCCAGCAGCCCTGGGACAGTAACCTACAATGAGCAGTTCTTC. Combining the CDR3 with reference TRBV7-9 and TRBJ2-1 gives the whole variable domain DTGVSQNPRHKITKRGQNVTFRCDPISEHNRLYWYRQTLGQGPEFLTYFQNEAQLEKSRLLSDRFSAERPKGSFSTLEIQRTEQGDSAMYLCASSPGTVTYNEQFFGPGTRLTVL.

V and J are TRBV7-2 and TRBJ1-1, with a possible D match to TRBD1 (6 bases). This CDR3 has 15 amino acids. The V gene's germline CDR1 is SGHTA and CDR2 FQGNSA. V lost 3 bases and J lost 1, with 12 bases in between. The CDR3 bases are TGTGCCAGCAGCTTGTCGGACAGAAGGAACACTGAAGCTTTCTTT. This translates into CASSLSDRRNTEAFF.

The gene calls are TRBV4-1 and TRBJ2-5, with D perhaps TRBD2 (7 bases). Trimming stripped 4 bases from V and 2 bases from J, with 20 bases between. CDR3 length: 17 amino acids. Germline CDR1 is MGHRA and CDR2 is YSYEKL. The CDR3 coding sequence is TGCGCCAGCAGCCGCCCCACTGGCGGGGGCCTGCAAGAGACCCAGTACTTC. Translating gives CASSRPTGGGLQETQYF.

The rearrangement joins TRBV12-5 to TRBJ1-3; D call uncertain. The CDR3 totals 16 residues. V was clipped by 2 bases and J by 0 bases, with 11 bases between them. The germline CDR1 and CDR2 sequences are LGHNT and FRNRAP. CDR3 amino acids: CASGLPPRISGNTIYF. The CDR3 coding sequence is TGTGCTAGTGGTTTGCCCCCCCGTATCTCTGGAAACACCATATATTTT.

The J gene is TRBJ1-2, the V gene TRBV29-1; no clear D. With 4 bases removed from V and 1 base from J, the gap between germline ends came to 7 bases. The germline CDR1 and CDR2 sequences are SQVTM and ANQGSEA. The CDR3 runs 12 residues. The CDR3 here is CSVGGFNYGYTF. For the CDR3, the DNA is TGCAGCGTTGGAGGGTTTAACTATGGCTACACCTTC.

This sequence joins TRBV6-4 and TRBJ1-2; D is undetermined. Per germline, CDR1 MRHNA and CDR2 SNTAGT. CDR3 size: 13 residues. V was pared by 4 bases and J by 4 bases, with 10 bases between. The CDR3 sequence is CASSGTGLYGYTF. The CDR3 coding sequence is TGTGCCAGCAGTGGTACGGGTCTCTATGGCTACACCTTC.

The chain employs TRBV5-6 and TRBJ1-1; no definite D call. The CDR3 consists of 15 residues. Germline CDR1 reads SGHDT; CDR2 reads YYEEEE. Trimming shortened V by 4 bases and J by 4 bases, and 17 bases separated the two germline ends. The CDR3 DNA reads TGTGCCAGCAGCCGCCGGACCGAGAGGGCCACTGAAGCTTTCTTT. This translates into CASSRRTERATEAFF.

This chain uses TRBV24-1 with TRBJ2-6; 8 bases map to TRBD1. CDR1 is KGHDR, CDR2 SFDVKD, per germline. There are 18 residues in the CDR3. With 4 bases clipped from V and 2 bases from J, the junction kept 9 bases outside the gene matches. CDR3 residues: CATSESPGTGTGANVLTF. The CDR3, as DNA: TGTGCCACCAGTGAATCCCCCGGGACAGGTACTGGGGCCAACGTCCTGACTTTC.

The chain joins TRBV2 to TRBJ1-2, with D maybe TRBD1 (6 bases). This CDR3 spans 13 amino acids. V lost 2 bases to trimming and J lost 6 bases, with 10 bases between them. The germline V gene has CDR1 SNHLY and CDR2 FYNNEI. CDR3 in amino acids: CASSERGADGYTF. The DNA for the CDR3 is TGTGCCAGCAGTGAACGGGGGGCGGATGGCTACACCTTC. The variable domain in full, completed from reference TRBV2 and TRBJ1-2, reads EPEVTQTPSHQVTQMGQEVILRCVPISNHLYFYWYRQILGQKVEFLVSFYNNEISEKSEIFDDQFSVERPDGSNFTLKIRSTKLEDSAMYFCASSERGADGYTFGSGTRLTVV.

V and J are TRBV9 and TRBJ1-1; D call uncertain. Trimming removed 2 bases at V and 6 bases at J, with 14 bases between. Germline V lookup: CDR1 SGDLS, CDR2 YYNGEE. The CDR3 length is 14 residues. DNA for the CDR3: TGTGCCAGCAGCGTTGTACGGGATTTGGCTGAAGCTTTCTTT. It codes for CASSVVRDLAEAFF.

CDR3 coding DNA: TGTGCCAGCAGGACTAGCGGCGGCACAGATACGCAGTATTTT. Its protein is CASRTSGGTDTQYF. This chain links TRBV6-5 with TRBJ2-3, with 9 bases identical to TRBD2. The CDR3 runs 14 residues. Trimming took 6 bases from V and 1 from J; bases not matched to a gene: 2. Germline loops: CDR1 MNHEY, CDR2 SVGAGI.

The V call is TRBV7-8, the J call TRBJ1-5, with 7 bases matching TRBD1. The CDR3 has 15 amino acids. V trimming: 4 bases; J trimming: 4 bases; junction bases outside the gene matches: 7. Germline CDR1 reads SGHVS; CDR2 reads FQNEAQ. CDR3 protein: CASSSRDSRNQPQHF. CDR3 bases: TGTGCCAGCAGCTCCCGGGACAGCCGAAATCAGCCCCAGCATTTT.

This clone was counted only a few times. V is TRBV5-6 and J is TRBJ1-1; 7 bases are a match to TRBD1. Germline loops: CDR1 SGHDT, CDR2 YYEEEE. Germline trimming cut 1 base from V and 0 bases from J; bases unmatched to any gene: 3. The CDR3 runs to 15 residues. The DNA of the CDR3 is TGTGCCAGCAGCTTGCAGGACAGGATGAACACTGAAGCTTTCTTT. This gives the protein CASSLQDRMNTEAFF. Full variable domain (outside the CDR3, taken from reference TRBV5-6 and TRBJ1-1): DAGVTQSPTHLIKTRGQQVTLRCSPKSGHDTVSWYQQALGQGPQFIFQYYEEEERQRGNFPDRFSGHQFPNYSSELNVNALLLGDSALYLCASSLQDRMNTEAFFGQGTRLTVV.

A note on this clone: The junction and the germline gene differ at one end; a read error may be behind it. The J gene is TRBJ2-4, the V gene TRBV5-5, with 8 bases that match TRBD1. Per the germline V gene, CDR1 is SGHKS and CDR2 is YYEKEE (reference sequence). This CDR3 comprises 13 residues. CDR3: CASSFSGQGERKF. The CDR3 nucleotides are TGTGCCAGCAGCTTTAGCGGACAGGGCGAACGGAAGTTC.

The CDR3, as DNA: TGCGCCAGCAGGGCTAGCAACTATGGCTACACCTTC. It translates to CASRASNYGYTF. The rearrangement links TRBV23-1 to TRBJ1-2; D uncertain. TRBV23-1 is labeled an ORF, and its function is uncertain. The ends were cut back, 6 bases at V and 2 bases at J, with 7 bases in the middle. The CDR3 has 12 amino acids.

V gene TRBV5-4 combines with J gene TRBJ2-7; the match to TRBD1 covers 8 bases. The germline gives CDR1 SGHNT, CDR2 YYREEE (reference sequence). V was pared by 4 bases and J by 4 bases, with 7 bases of the junction left unmatched. The CDR3 sequence is 14 residues long. CDR3 in amino acids: CASSRPGQEYEQYF. Written as DNA, the CDR3 is TGTGCCAGCAGCAGACCGGGACAGGAGTACGAGCAGTACTTC.

This chain joins TRBV7-9 and TRBJ2-1, with 7 bases lining up with TRBD2. CDR3 length: 15 residues. The V segment lost 9 bases and the J segment 1 base; nucleotides outside the gene matches: 9. Per the germline V gene, CDR1 is SEHNR and CDR2 is FQNEAQ (reference sequence). CDR3 protein: CARSPLAASYNEQFF. The DNA of the CDR3 is TGTGCCAGAAGCCCTCTAGCGGCTTCCTACAATGAGCAGTTCTTC.

This sequence joins TRBV7-2 and TRBJ1-3, with TRBD1 matching 9 bases. The CDR3 covers 16 residues. V shed 2 bases, J shed 2 bases, and the junction held 4 bases outside the gene matches. CDR1 is SGHTA, CDR2 FQGNSA, per germline. CDR3 in amino acids: CASSLLGQGAGNTIYF. CDR3 DNA sequence: TGTGCCAGCAGCTTACTGGGACAGGGAGCTGGAAACACCATATATTTT.

The CDR3 region is CASSSGAEEDGYTF. The CDR3 nucleotides read TGTGCCAGCTCCAGTGGGGCTGAAGAGGATGGCTACACCTTC. The V and J genes are TRBV18 and TRBJ1-2; a weak D match, TRBD1 (5 bases). The CDR3 spans 14 residues. CDR1 KGHSH and CDR2 LQKENI come from the germline V gene. V lost 6 bases and J lost 6, with 17 bases in between.

The V gene is TRBV18, the J gene TRBJ1-1; weak D call: TRBD1 (6 bases). The ends were cut back, 2 bases at V and 2 bases at J, with 12 bases in the middle. The CDR3 sequence is 15 residues long. From germline, CDR1 is KGHSH and CDR2 LQKENI. The CDR3 region is CASSPATGGNTEAFF. The DNA of the CDR3 is TGTGCCAGCTCACCAGCGACAGGCGGCAACACTGAAGCTTTCTTT. The variable domain in full, with the rest retrieved from reference TRBV18 and TRBJ1-1, is NAGVMQNPRHLVRRRGQEARLRCSPMKGHSHVYWYRQLPEEGLKFMVYLQKENIIDESGMPKERFSAEFPKEGPSILRIQQVVRGDSAAYFCASSPATGGNTEAFFGQGTRLTVV.

V gene TRBV29-1 combines with J gene TRBJ2-2; no clear D. Trimming cost V 4 bases and J 4 bases, with 10 bases left between them. Germline-derived CDR1 and CDR2 are SQVTM and ANQGSEA. The CDR3 runs to 13 residues. In DNA, the CDR3 is TGCAGCGTTGGCAGACGAGGCACCGGGGAGCTGTTTTTT. This sequence encodes CSVGRRGTGELFF.

This rearrangement joins TRBV6-1 to TRBJ1-2; D may be TRBD1 (5 bases). V lost 3 bases and J lost 5, with 16 bases in between. Germline V lookup: CDR1 MNHNS, CDR2 SASEGT. The CDR3 runs 15 residues. CDR3 coding DNA: TGTGCCAGCAGTGATAGTTGGGGCGGGAAGTATGGCTACACCTTC. Its protein product is CASSDSWGGKYGYTF.

This clone was picked up a small number of times. V and J are TRBV6-2 or TRBV6-3 and TRBJ2-6; tentative D call: TRBD1 (6 bases). V was clipped by 2 bases and J by 2 bases, with 13 bases between them. The germline V gene encodes CDR1 MNHEY and CDR2 SVGEGT. The CDR3 spans 17 residues. The DNA of the CDR3 is TGTGCCAGCAGTTACGTCATAGGGGGAGCTGGGGCCAACGTCCTGACTTTC. Amino acids: CASSYVIGGAGANVLTF.

The J gene is TRBJ1-5, the V gene TRBV3-1 (or the pseudogene TRBV3-2); D call uncertain. Trimming took off 4 bases at V and 2 bases at J, with 9 bases between the two ends. The CDR3 is 14 residues long. CDR1 LGHDT and CDR2 YNNKEL come from the germline V gene (reference sequence). The CDR3 sequence is CASSPQIGNQPQHF. The DNA for the CDR3 is TGTGCCAGCAGCCCCCAAATTGGCAATCAGCCCCAGCATTTT.